The present T cell receptor beta chain was sequenced within a study of CD8+CD57+ T cells in acquired aplastic anemia (dated by TCRdb to between 2018 and 2020). Some background on the complete study: A mean of about 3.2 ug of DNA, ranging from roughly 0.2 to 30 ug, was extracted from sorted CD4+ and CD8+ cells. An average of about 10 million reads for CD4+ cells and around 11 million reads for CD8+ cells was obtained from healthy donor samples.

There are 14 amino acids in the CDR3, from cysteine to phenylalanine inclusive. Of the read, only the CDR3 DNA is kept; its 42 bases are in frame from base 1. Trimming costs V 6 bases and J 7 bases, and their ends lie 16 bases apart. The germline V gene sets CDR1 to WSHSY and CDR2 to SAAADI. Study-wide conclusions, independent of this receptor: Around 30 CD8+ CDR3 sequences were found to be shared between patients and controls, but these sequences appeared to be highly expressed in patients and within the immunodominant clones of the patients. Between patients and healthy controls, no significant difference in CD8+ Simpson's diversity was found (P=0.060).

The study deep-sequenced TCR repertoires of sorted CD4+ and CD8+ blood T cells from severe aplastic anemia patients and healthy subjects. Ficoll-Paque density gradient centrifugation was used to isolate peripheral blood mononuclear cells. Before DNA extraction, CD4+ and CD8+ T cells were sorted with FACS or magnetic beads. This clonotype was seen at least ten times. What antigen it recognizes has not been identified. Within one base of it there is no much larger clone, and no base qualities were kept. Profiling of TCR beta VDJ combinations and CDR3 sequences used genomic DNA as the template. An Illumina HiSeq 2000 was used for TCR repertoire sequencing. In the original analysis: TRBV/TRBJ rearrangement plots, CDR3 size and DJ length profiles, and Simpson's diversity index were used to assess repertoires. The most abundant DNA sequence in the deep sequencing data was taken as the immunodominant clone. CDR3 amino acid sequences were checked for sharing between subjects and were compared against published repertoires and the VDJdb database. TCRdb redid the processing of the public reads, applying fastp at Q25 and MiXCR, and retained in-frame beta chains. CDR3 protein sequences are deduplicated, and each keeps its most common genes and DNA. In this record, the V and J calls reflect TCRdb's handling and not the investigators' own analysis. The sample contains a few hundred thousand distinct CDR3 sequences, approximately 60% of them found a single time. Approximately 30% of the sample comes from the top ten.

The receptor's source is a human donor in good health. The sample taken for sequencing was sorted CD4+, CD8+, or CD8+CD57+ T cells (not recorded which) from PBMCs. Rearrangement joined TRBV10-2 to TRBJ2-1; the best D guess is TRBD2, with 6 bases matching. The CDR3 protein is CASRRAGPLNEQFF. The sequenced DNA is TGCGCCAGCAGGAGGGCGGGGCCACTTAATGAGCAGTTCTTC.